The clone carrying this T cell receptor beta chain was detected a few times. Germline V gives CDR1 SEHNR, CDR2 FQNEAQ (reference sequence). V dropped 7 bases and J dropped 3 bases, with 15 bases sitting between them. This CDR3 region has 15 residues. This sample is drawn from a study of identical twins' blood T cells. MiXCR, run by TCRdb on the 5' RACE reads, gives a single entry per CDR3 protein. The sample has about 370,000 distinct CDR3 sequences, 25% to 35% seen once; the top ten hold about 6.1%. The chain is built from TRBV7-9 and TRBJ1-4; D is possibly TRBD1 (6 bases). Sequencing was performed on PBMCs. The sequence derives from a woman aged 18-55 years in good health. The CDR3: CASTKKTGANEKLFF. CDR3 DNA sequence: TGTGCCAGCACCAAGAAGACAGGCGCTAATGAAAAACTGTTTTTT.